What follows describes a single T cell receptor beta chain. Sequenced by immunoSEQ multiplex PCR; TCRdb stores in-frame clones only, minus some. The data show some 170,000 clones, 87% seen once. This sample is part of a study of blood T cell repertoires in COVID-19. The CDR3 sequence is 13 residues long. V shed 2 bases and J shed 7 bases, with 10 bases lying between them. CDR1 and CDR2 from the germline V gene are SGHNT and YYREEE (reference sequence). The V gene is TRBV5-4, the J gene TRBJ2-1, with a possible D match to TRBD1 (6 bases). The clonotype originates from a woman aged 45-60 years with acute or convalescent COVID-19. The sample taken for sequencing was peripheral blood. CDR3 DNA: TGTGCCAGCAGCTTACAGGGCGGGAATGAGCAGTTCTTC. It specifies CASSLQGGNEQFF.